What follows are 15 T cell receptor beta chains derived from one specimen sequenced in a study of blood T cell repertoires in COVID-19. Generated by immunoSEQ multiplex PCR, the TCRdb table keeps only in-frame clones and is missing some. The repertoire consists of some 500,000 clones, with 70% to 90% occurring once and the leading ten covering 1.5% to 2%. The material sequenced was PBMCs or T cells enriched from blood (not recorded which). The receptors stem from a middle-aged woman who had recovered from COVID-19.

This clone was recorded a few times. The V call is TRBV4-1, the J call TRBJ2-6; D remains unclear. Trimming pared 0 bases from V and 1 base from J, leaving 10 bases between. Germline loops: CDR1 MGHRA, CDR2 YSYEKL. The CDR3 totals 17 residues. For the CDR3, the DNA is TGCGCCAGCAGCCAAGATCCAAGAGGATCTGGGGCCAACGTCCTGACTTTC. Protein product: CASSQDPRGSGANVLTF.

The rearrangement joins TRBV18 to TRBJ1-4, with 9 bases matching TRBD1. This CDR3 is 17 amino acids long. Germline V gene data show CDR1 as KGHSH and CDR2 as LQKENI. The V gene end was trimmed by 3 bases and the J gene end by 0 bases; junction bases not matched to a gene: 5. The CDR3 nucleotides read TGTGCCAGCTCACCCACAGGGGGCCAAGCAACTAATGAAAAACTGTTTTTT. Its translation: CASSPTGGQATNEKLFF.

CDR3 nucleotide sequence: TGTGCCGGCCGGACAGGGAGAAATCAGCCCCAGCATTTT. Amino acids: CAGRTGRNQPQHF. The rearrangement links TRBV21-1 to TRBJ1-5; the table's TRBD1 call for D was not verified on the DNA. TRBV21-1 is given as a pseudogene. The CDR3 consists of 13 residues.

Remarks on this clone: Other nucleotide sequences from this sample produce the same CDR3. This chain joins TRBV4-3 and TRBJ2-7; TRBD2 agrees at 7 bases. The ends lost 1 base at V and 4 bases at J; junction bases unmatched: 1. The CDR3 consists of 13 residues. Germline lookup yields CDR1 LGHNA and CDR2 YSLEER. As DNA, the CDR3 is TGCGCCAGCAGCCAAGGACTAGCTTACGAGCAGTACTTC. Protein sequence: CASSQGLAYEQYF.

The chain links TRBV6-1 to TRBJ1-2; no clear D. CDR1 is MNHNS and CDR2 is SASEGT in the germline V gene. Trimming took off 1 base at V and 8 bases at J, with 14 bases between the two ends. The CDR3 extends over 14 amino acids. CDR3 amino acids: CASSEGVTVYGYTF. The CDR3 region has the DNA TGTGCCAGCAGTGAAGGAGTTACTGTATACGGCTACACCTTC.

The chain has TRBV24-1 and TRBJ1-2, with TRBD1 matching over 10 bases. CDR3 length: 15 amino acids. From germline, CDR1 is KGHDR and CDR2 SFDVKD. Trimming removed 3 bases from V and 7 bases from J; junction bases left unmatched: 7. CDR3 coding DNA: TGTGCCACCAGTGATACCGGGACAGGGGCGGTTGGCTACACCTTC. As protein: CATSDTGTGAVGYTF.

The CDR3 region is CASSEQGMAYNEQFF. In nucleotides, the CDR3 is TGTGCCAGCAGTGAACAGGGGATGGCCTACAATGAGCAGTTCTTC. The chain employs TRBV2 and TRBJ2-1, with a weak D call TRBD1 (6 bases). The CDR3 has 15 residues. V dropped 2 bases and J dropped 2 bases, with 10 bases sitting between them. The germline V gene encodes CDR1 SNHLY and CDR2 FYNNEI.

This chain joins TRBV4-3 and TRBJ2-5; 9 bases map to TRBD2. The ends lost 0 bases at V and 4 bases at J; junction bases unmatched: 3. The V gene's germline CDR1 is LGHNA and CDR2 YSLEER. The CDR3 consists of 15 residues. The CDR3 spells CASSQESLAGETQYF. CDR3 DNA sequence: TGCGCCAGCAGCCAAGAGTCACTAGCGGGAGAGACCCAGTACTTC.

This chain uses TRBV5-5 with TRBJ2-7; no clear D. V lost 4 bases to trimming and J lost 5 bases, with 16 bases between them. In germline, CDR1 is SGHKS, CDR2 YYEKEE (reference sequence). This CDR3 is built from 14 residues. CDR3 DNA: TGTGCCAGCAGCCATAGGAGAGGAGCCGACGAGCAGTACTTC. It yields the protein CASSHRRGADEQYF.

This chain connects TRBV4-2 to TRBJ2-1, with 12 nucleotides matching TRBD2. CDR1 LGHNA and CDR2 YNFKEQ come from the germline V gene. The CDR3 is made up of 15 amino acids. V shed 2 bases, J shed 6 bases, and the junction held 2 bases outside the gene matches. In nucleotides, the CDR3 is TGTGCCAGCAGCCAAAAACTAGCGGGAGGCAATGAGCAGTTCTTC. Encoded protein: CASSQKLAGGNEQFF.

The rearrangement uses TRBV7-6 and TRBJ2-3, with TRBD2 identical over 7 bases. The CDR3 loop spans 16 amino acids. Per germline, CDR1 SGHVS and CDR2 FNYEAQ. The junction had 8 bases not matched to a gene; V was cut back by 5 bases and J by 0 bases. Here the CDR3 DNA reads TGTGCCAGCAGCAGACGAGCGGGGCCTAGCACAGATACGCAGTATTTT. It yields the protein CASSRRAGPSTDTQYF.

The chain links TRBV6-5 to TRBJ2-1; 7 positions match TRBD2. The germline CDR1 and CDR2 sequences are MNHEY and SVGAGI. V gave up 10 bases and J gave up 5 bases; unmatched junction bases: 14. This CDR3 comprises 15 residues. CDR3 in DNA: TGTGCCACCGTAGCCAACTCCGGGACTAACAATGAGCAGTTCTTC. Protein sequence: CATVANSGTNNEQFF.

The V gene is TRBV15, the J gene TRBJ1-1, with 7 bases lining up with TRBD1. The V gene's germline CDR1 is LNHNV and CDR2 YYDKDF (reference sequence). The CDR3 totals 15 residues. V lost 0 bases to trimming and J lost 5 bases; unmatched junction nucleotides: 6. The CDR3 reads CATSREAGGRTEAFF. The CDR3 nucleotides read TGTGCCACCAGCAGAGAGGCAGGGGGGAGAACTGAAGCTTTCTTT. Full variable domain (rest looked up from reference TRBV15 and TRBJ1-1): DAMVIQNPRYQVTQFGKPVTLSCSQTLNHNVMYWYQQKSSQAPKLLFHYYDKDFNNEADTPDNFQSRRPNTSFCFLDIRSPGLGDTAMYLCATSREAGGRTEAFFGQGTRLTVV.

As for this clone: This same CDR3 is encoded by further DNA sequences in the sample. The chain combines TRBV9 with TRBJ2-2; TRBD2 agrees at 7 bases. J gave up 4 bases and V 0 bases, and 0 bases lay outside the gene matches. The CDR3 consists of 14 residues. Germline-derived CDR1 and CDR2 are SGDLS and YYNGEE. For the CDR3, the DNA is TGTGCCAGCAGCGTAGGCGGGGGCACCGGGGAGCTGTTTTTT. This encodes CASSVGGGTGELFF.

This clone was seen once. The rearrangement joins TRBV19 to TRBJ1-2, with 7 bases matching TRBD1. The germline V gene has CDR1 LNHDA and CDR2 SQIVND (reference sequence). This CDR3 has 14 residues. With 5 bases clipped from V and 2 bases from J, the junction kept 5 bases outside the gene matches. The CDR3 DNA reads as TGTGCCAGTAGTTCACGGACAGGAAACTATGGCTACACCTTC. Translating gives CASSSRTGNYGYTF. Variable domain in full (rest from reference TRBV19 and TRBJ1-2): DGGITQSPKYLFRKEGQNVTLSCEQNLNHDAMYWYRQDPGQGLRLIYYSQIVNDFQKGDIAEGYSVSREKKESFPLTVTSAQKNPTAFYLCASSSRTGNYGYTFGSGTRLTVV.